The 17 T cell receptor beta chains presented below share a single source sample, sequenced in a study of glioma-infiltrating T cells after dendritic cell vaccination (dated by TCRdb to the mid-2010s). The label giving this sample's time point can be read as: after dendritic cell vaccination, including at tumor progression/relapse. The library was prepared using the immunoSEQ multiplex PCR assay. Entries here come from immuneACCESS through TCRdb and include only in-frame sequences with V and J called. Some clones fail to appear in such tables; in the studies checked, an unresolved V gene covers under half of the shortfall, and the cause of the remainder is unknown. A total of almost 90,000 clones appear in this sample, less than 90% of them only once. The top ten hold 6.8% of the sample. This material consisted of blood, taken after dendritic cell vaccination. The receptors were gathered from a human donor with glioblastoma.

The V call is TRBV2, the J call TRBJ2-2; perhaps TRBD2 as D (5 bases). Germline lookup yields CDR1 SNHLY and CDR2 FYNNEI. This CDR3 has 14 amino acids. Trimming took off 6 bases at V and 0 bases at J, with 8 bases between the two ends. As DNA, the CDR3 is TGTGCCAGCAGGAGGACTGCGAACACCGGGGAGCTGTTTTTT. Protein: CASRRTANTGELFF.

This chain joins TRBV7-2 and TRBJ1-2; 9 nucleotides line up with TRBD1. Trimming took 4 bases from V and 7 from J; bases not matched to a gene: 7. Germline loops: CDR1 SGHTA, CDR2 FQGNSA. This CDR3 contains 14 residues. CDR3 nucleotides: TGTGCCAGCAGCTATCCGGGACAGGGCTTTGGCTACACCTTC. It is translated as CASSYPGQGFGYTF.

The chain employs TRBV5-6 and TRBJ2-5, with a possible D match to TRBD1 (6 bases). The CDR3 consists of 16 residues. Germline V CDR1 and CDR2: SGHDT, YYEEEE. Trimming pared 5 bases from V and 1 base from J, leaving 18 bases between. CDR3 protein: CASSSTVTGSQETQYF. The CDR3 coding sequence is TGTGCCAGCAGTTCTACCGTGACAGGTTCCCAAGAGACCCAGTACTTC.

The genes are TRBV7-9 and TRBJ2-3, with a possible D match to TRBD1 (6 bases). CDR1 is SEHNR and CDR2 is FQNEAQ in the germline V gene (reference sequence). V lost 5 bases and J 4 bases, leaving 10 bases between the germline ends. The CDR3 extends over 13 amino acids. CDR3 in amino acids: CASSAQGPDTQYF. The CDR3 DNA is TGTGCCAGCAGCGCACAGGGACCAGATACGCAGTATTTT.

This clone was detected once. The CDR3 nucleotides read TGTGCCAGCAGCTTAGGTCGCCCGGGAGACACCGGGGAGCTGTTTTTT. It encodes CASSLGRPGDTGELFF. The rearrangement links TRBV7-6 to TRBJ2-2; tentatively, D is TRBD2 (6 bases). Trimming left V 1 base short and J 3 bases short, with 12 bases between. Germline lookup yields CDR1 SGHVS and CDR2 FNYEAQ. CDR3 length equals 16 residues.

The chain employs TRBV7-3 and TRBJ2-1; maybe TRBD1 (6 bases). Germline loops: CDR1 SGHTA, CDR2 FQGTGA. V was shortened by 1 base and J by 0 bases, with 7 bases between the two germline ends. The CDR3 is made up of 15 amino acids. CDR3 sequence: CASSLMDSSYNEQFF. The CDR3, as DNA: TGTGCCAGCAGCTTAATGGACAGCTCCTACAATGAGCAGTTCTTC.

J is TRBJ2-7 and V is TRBV19, with D possibly being TRBD1 (5 bases). Germline assignment: CDR1 LNHDA and CDR2 SQIVND (reference sequence). The CDR3 runs 14 residues. V was trimmed by 0 bases and J by 6 bases, leaving 12 bases between them. Written as DNA, the CDR3 is TGTGCCAGTAGTATAGAATGGAGAAGGGGCGAGCAGTACTTC. Translation: CASSIEWRRGEQYF.

The chain couples TRBV5-4 to TRBJ1-1; D is undetermined. V was shortened by 0 bases and J by 7 bases, with 10 bases between the two germline ends. The CDR3 length is 13 residues. Germline assignment: CDR1 SGHNT and CDR2 YYREEE (reference sequence). CDR3 residues: CASSLEMRIEAFF. The CDR3 nucleotides read TGTGCCAGCAGCTTGGAGATGAGGATTGAAGCTTTCTTT.

This chain links TRBV7-3 with TRBJ2-1; TRBD2 matches at 8 bases. This CDR3 spans 14 amino acids. Germline CDR1 is SGHTA and CDR2 is FQGTGA. J lost 8 bases, V lost 2 bases, and 5 bases had no gene match. The CDR3 protein is CASSLGGRRDEQFF. The CDR3 coding sequence is TGTGCCAGCAGCTTAGGCGGGAGGCGGGATGAGCAGTTCTTC. Based on the CDR3 plus reference TRBV7-3 and TRBJ2-1, the full variable domain is GAGVSQTPSNKVTEKGKYVELRCDPISGHTALYWYRQSLGQGPEFLIYFQGTGAADDSGLPNDRFFAVRPEGSVSTLKIQRTERGDSAVYLCASSLGGRRDEQFFGPGTRLTVL.

The V and J genes are TRBV18 and TRBJ1-1; D ambiguous. This CDR3 has 11 residues. Germline CDR1 is KGHSH and CDR2 is LQKENI. V was pared by 2 bases and J by 11 bases, with 9 bases between. The CDR3 region has the DNA TGTGCCAGCTCACCATCCGGGTTGGCTTTCTTT. Its protein is CASSPSGLAFF.

The CDR3 sequence: CASCRDNYEQYF. As DNA, the CDR3 is TGTGCCAGCTGCCGGGACAACTACGAGCAGTACTTC. The chain uses TRBV2 and TRBJ2-7; D is possibly TRBD1 (6 bases). The CDR3 length is 12 residues. Trimming pared 8 bases from V and 3 bases from J, leaving 11 bases between. From germline, CDR1 is SNHLY and CDR2 FYNNEI.

The chain combines TRBV19 with TRBJ1-5, with 9 positions matching TRBD1. This CDR3 contains 15 residues. Trimming took 6 bases from V and 8 from J; bases not matched to a gene: 11. CDR1 LNHDA and CDR2 SQIVND come from the germline V gene (reference sequence). The CDR3 region is CASSPGQGKGEPQHF. The CDR3 DNA sequence: TGTGCCAGTAGCCCGGGACAGGGAAAGGGTGAGCCCCAGCATTTT.

The chain carries TRBV7-8 and TRBJ1-2, with D possibly TRBD1 on 5 matching bases. V was trimmed by 2 bases and J by 0 bases, leaving 19 bases between them. The CDR3 loop spans 18 amino acids. Germline CDR1 SGHVS, CDR2 FQNEAQ. CDR3 amino acids: CASSLKLGAGGANYGYTF. CDR3 nucleotide sequence: TGTGCCAGCAGCTTAAAGTTAGGGGCTGGCGGAGCTAACTATGGCTACACCTTC.

The rearrangement uses TRBV6-5 and TRBJ1-2; perhaps TRBD1 as D (6 bases). Per the germline V gene, CDR1 is MNHEY and CDR2 is SVGAGI. The CDR3 spans 14 residues. Trimming removed 7 bases at V and 2 bases at J, with 14 bases between. The CDR3 reads CASKTGSGNYGYTF. The CDR3 DNA reads as TGTGCCAGCAAAACAGGGTCAGGGAACTATGGCTACACCTTC.

V usage is TRBV6-5 and J usage is TRBJ2-7; D is ambiguous. Germline CDR1 MNHEY, CDR2 SVGAGI. V was shortened by 10 bases and J by 3 bases, with 19 bases between the two germline ends. The CDR3 length is 14 residues. CDR3: CATRRRVSNYEQYF. In DNA form, the CDR3 reads TGTGCCACCCGCCGACGGGTGTCGAACTACGAGCAGTACTTC.

The rearrangement uses TRBV2 and TRBJ1-1, with TRBD1 identical over 7 bases. Trimming cost V 5 bases and J 1 base; bases outside gene matches: 7. The CDR3 is made up of 15 amino acids. Per the germline V gene, CDR1 is SNHLY and CDR2 is FYNNEI. The CDR3 reads CASSLDRVGNTEAFF. The CDR3 DNA reads as TGTGCCAGCAGTTTAGACAGGGTGGGGAACACTGAAGCTTTCTTT.

This clone is medium-sized (0.01 to 0.1%). The chain couples TRBV5-1 to TRBJ2-5; TRBD1 matches at 9 bases. V shed 0 bases, J shed 5 bases, and the junction held 5 bases outside the gene matches. Germline V gene data show CDR1 as SGHRS and CDR2 as YFSETQ. CDR3 length: 15 residues. The CDR3 sequence: CASSLGTGGGETQYF. For the CDR3, the DNA is TGCGCCAGCAGCTTGGGAACAGGGGGCGGTGAGACCCAGTACTTC.